This T cell receptor beta chain was observed in a study of post-analysis software for immune sequencing data. Notes on the study in general: With TRBV5-6, TRBV5-1 and TRBV20-1 included, about 5 TRBV segments were more frequent in patients than in controls.

Carried by the TCR beta cDNA libraries were unique molecular identifiers. TCRdb itself ran the PCR reads through MiXCR, one entry per CDR3 protein. The repertoire holds some 700,000 distinct CDR3 sequences, with approximately 60% as singletons. Deletions cut 10 bases from V and 3 bases from J, with 21 bases between. The CDR3 has 15 amino acids. From germline, CDR1 is MNHEY and CDR2 SVGAGI. Notes on this clonotype: Its antigen is not known.

Sequences were obtained from blood. This TCR was recovered from a girl aged 2 to 9 with multiple sclerosis. J is TRBJ1-2 and V is TRBV6-5; D is perhaps TRBD1 (5 bases). CDR3 coding DNA: TGTGCCACCTTAAGTGCCGGGACGGCTGACTATGGCTACACCTTC. Residues: CATLSAGTADYGYTF.